This T cell receptor (beta chain) came from a study of blood T cell repertoires in COVID-19. Generated by immunoSEQ multiplex PCR, the TCRdb table keeps only in-frame clones and is missing some. In the table there are some 300,000 clones, 85% to 90% of which are singletons. Germline CDR1 is SGHRS and CDR2 is YFSETQ. The CDR3 is made up of 16 amino acids. Trimming cost V 0 bases and J 4 bases; bases outside gene matches: 7. Material: peripheral blood. The V and J genes are TRBV5-1 and TRBJ1-2, with 9 bases identical to TRBD1. The clonotype comes from a woman between 45 and 60 years old with COVID-19, enrolled during active disease. The CDR3 is CASSLVGQGNIYGYTF. CDR3 sequence (DNA): TGCGCCAGCAGCTTGGTCGGACAGGGGAATATCTATGGCTACACCTTC.